This T cell receptor beta chain was identified during a study of T cell repertoires in cytomegalovirus infection. About the research overall: Through public TCR beta signatures, both CMV infection and matching HLA type were indicated.

This clonotype was seen a few times. TCRdb reprocessed the reads with MiXCR, giving one entry per CDR3 protein. The sample includes 150,000 to 200,000 distinct CDR3 sequences, under 30% of them seen just once. Germline lookup yields CDR1 KGHSH and CDR2 LQKENI. This CDR3 region has 15 residues. V shed 3 bases and J 4 bases; nucleotides not matched to a gene: 3. This TCR was sampled from a human donor in good health (CMV status not recorded). Some clones in this sample may be carry-over from other donors' samples. The sample was PBMCs. V is TRBV18 and J is TRBJ2-7; TRBD2 agrees at 13 bases. CDR3 protein: CASSPGLAGKYEQYF. The CDR3 nucleotides are TGTGCCAGCTCACCGGGACTAGCGGGGAAGTACGAGCAGTACTTC.